A single T cell receptor (beta chain) is shown here with its context. What it recognizes is unknown. The source of the sample is a study of blood T cells in healthy people across ages. General study results and limits: Leaving the PBMCs unsorted stopped any conclusive comparison of naive versus antigen-experienced cells. Considered underestimates were the diversity estimates obtained from one million T cells.

The CDR3 sequence is 14 residues long. CDR1 is SGHVS, CDR2 FQNEAQ, per germline. The junction had 10 bases not matched to a gene; V was cut back by 11 bases and J by 2 bases. A second PCR, run for about 6 to 12 cycles, used a sample-barcoded 5' primer plus a J-beta primer mix. TCRdb processed the 5' RACE reads anew with MiXCR; each CDR3 protein has one entry. The data contain around 580,000 distinct CDR3 sequences, about 45% of them singletons. The V and J genes are TRBV7-8 and TRBJ2-3; TRBD2 aligns across 7 bases. The specimen sequenced was blood. This receptor was obtained from an elderly man in good health. The CDR3 sequence: CAASAGASTDTQYF. The CDR3 nucleotides are TGTGCCGCATCCGCGGGAGCCTCCACAGATACGCAGTATTTT.